This T cell receptor (beta chain) stems from a study of T cells in Graves' hyperthyroidism and ophthalmopathy (dated by TCRdb to 2018 to 2020). General notes on the study: Peripheral blood was sampled at the time of initial diagnosis, prior to any treatment. Following sampling, methimazole starting at 30 mg daily was given to hyperthyroidism patients, and high-dose intravenous methylprednisolone was given to ophthalmopathy patients. The roughly 99 discovery patients were divided at random into training and test sets in a 7:3 ratio. TCR V-J signatures able to tell the groups apart were searched for in a discovery cohort of around 95 patients, of whom about 40 had Graves' ophthalmopathy and roughly 59 had stable Graves' hyperthyroidism. According to the paper, TCR Vbeta CDR3 sequencing was carried out on 135 peripheral blood samples, which came from over 40 ophthalmopathy, 70 to 80 hyperthyroidism and roughly 17 progressor patients. Prospective prediction of ophthalmopathy was tested in an independent validation cohort of about 19 hyperthyroidism patients and approximately 17 patients who later progressed to ophthalmopathy. Thyroid tissue and blood T-cell repertoires from about six Graves' hyperthyroidism patients were also compared in the study. The full study reports these points: Ophthalmopathy was separated from stable hyperthyroidism by a 13 V-J signature model, with approximately 90% sensitivity and 81% to 83% specificity obtained in cross-validation and 80%/75% obtained in testing. Sample size was not statistically predetermined, and blinding of investigators to group allocation was not performed. In validation, progression to ophthalmopathy was predicted by the model with 70% to 71% sensitivity and 72.22% specificity, a median of approximately 7.1 months before onset. Blood samples also contained most of the expanded thyroid clonotypes (frequency above 0.001), which suggests that blood repertoires may reflect thyroid immune responses.

Trimming accounts for 2 bases at V and 1 base at J, while the number of junction bases matched to no gene is 7. From cysteine to phenylalanine, the CDR3 is 17 amino acids long. This entry keeps only the CDR3 DNA: 51 bases, framed from base 1. CDR1 and CDR2 (MGHRA, YSYEKL) derive from the germline V gene. This clonotype was counted ten times or more. Its antigen has not been determined. Nothing much larger sits one base from this clone, and base qualities are not available. The TCR beta CDR3 regions were amplified from the RNA transcripts. The TCR CDR3 was subjected to a first round of RT-PCR using the HTBI primer set and the Qiagen OneStep RT-PCR kit. Libraries were constructed in a second round of multiplex PCR, after which size selection and purification were performed. Paired-end sequencing of the libraries was performed with 100 bp reads on an Illumina HiSeq2000. In the paper's pipeline: SOAPnuke was used to process the raw data, removing reads that contained adapters or uncalled bases, had a mean Phred below 15, or lacked an exact match to the constant primer or identifier. High-quality paired reads were merged with COPE v1.2.5, and unique nucleotide sequences were defined as clonotypes. MiTCR v1.1 was used to align clonotypes to the IMGT TRBV, TRBD and TRBJ reference segments. Analysis was restricted to V-J combinations with a frequency above 0.0001, which covered just over 98% of repertoires. The TCS score was defined as F50 (clonal expansion) divided by E x V (chaos), with BLOSUM62-based TCRdist calculated between CDR3 peptides within each V-J. Welch's t-statistics and random forest reduced 500 to 550 V-J features to roughly 13, which were used in a naive Bayes classifier (R e1071). TCRdb passed the public sequencing reads through fastp at Q25 and MiXCR, retaining productive beta sequences. Rows matching on CDR3 protein sequence are summarized as one entry with the most common DNA and genes. TCRdb's processing, not the study's, gives the V and J calls here. The sample records about 560,000 distinct CDR3 sequences, 12% to 15% of which are singletons. Clones ranked in the top ten supply about 15% of the sample.

Graves' hyperthyroidism was defined as stable when no progression to ophthalmopathy occurred over 18 months of follow-up. Hyperthyroidism patients were newly diagnosed, had a disease duration of under 2 months, and were aged 18 to 65 years. The study excluded patients with uncontrolled infections, other autoimmune diseases, pregnancy or lactation. Diagnoses were based on clinical symptoms, serum thyroxine and TRAb, thyroid ultrasound and orbital computed tomography. PBMCs were separated from 10 ml of fresh peripheral blood using Ficoll-Paque density gradient centrifugation. Total RNA was extracted with Trizol reagent, and quality was checked on an Agilent 2100 Bioanalyzer.

Sequenced: blood. Here the chain combines TRBV4-1 and TRBJ2-1; TRBD1 agrees with 8 junctional bases. This TCR was sampled from a woman aged 40 to 50 with Graves' hyperthyroidism. In nucleotide form, the sequence is TGCGCCAGCAGCCAAAAAGGACAGGGAGGATCCTACAATGAGCAGTTCTTC. Its protein reads: CASSQKGQGGSYNEQFF.